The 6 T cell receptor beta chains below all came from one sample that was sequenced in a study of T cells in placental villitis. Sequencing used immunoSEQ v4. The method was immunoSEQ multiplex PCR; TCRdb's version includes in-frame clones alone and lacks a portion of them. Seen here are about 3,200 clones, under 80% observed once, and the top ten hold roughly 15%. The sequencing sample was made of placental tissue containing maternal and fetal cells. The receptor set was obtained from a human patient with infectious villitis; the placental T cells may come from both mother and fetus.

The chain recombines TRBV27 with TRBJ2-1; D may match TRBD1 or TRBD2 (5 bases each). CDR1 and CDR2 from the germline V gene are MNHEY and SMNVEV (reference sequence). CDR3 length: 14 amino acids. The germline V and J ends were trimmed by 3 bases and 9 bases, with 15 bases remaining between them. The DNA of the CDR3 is TGTGCCAGCAGTTTCGGGGATGGGGGTGGTGAGCAGTTCTTC. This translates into CASSFGDGGGEQFF.

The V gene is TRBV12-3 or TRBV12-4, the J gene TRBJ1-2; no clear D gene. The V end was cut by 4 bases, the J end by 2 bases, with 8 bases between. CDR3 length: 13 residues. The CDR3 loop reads CASSYKKNYGYTF. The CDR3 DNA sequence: TGTGCCAGCAGTTACAAAAAAAACTATGGCTACACCTTC.

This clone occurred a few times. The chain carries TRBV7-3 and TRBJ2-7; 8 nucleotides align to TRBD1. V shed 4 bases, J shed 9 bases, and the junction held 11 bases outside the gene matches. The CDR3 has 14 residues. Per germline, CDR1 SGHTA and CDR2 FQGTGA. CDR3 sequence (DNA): TGTGCCAGCAGCTCGGGACAGGAGCCCCTTGGGCAGTACTTC. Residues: CASSSGQEPLGQYF.

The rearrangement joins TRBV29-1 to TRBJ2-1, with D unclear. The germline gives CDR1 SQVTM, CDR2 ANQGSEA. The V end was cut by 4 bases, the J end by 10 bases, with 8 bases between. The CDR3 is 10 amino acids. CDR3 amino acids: CSVVQHEQFF. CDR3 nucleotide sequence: TGCAGCGTTGTGCAGCACGAGCAGTTCTTC.

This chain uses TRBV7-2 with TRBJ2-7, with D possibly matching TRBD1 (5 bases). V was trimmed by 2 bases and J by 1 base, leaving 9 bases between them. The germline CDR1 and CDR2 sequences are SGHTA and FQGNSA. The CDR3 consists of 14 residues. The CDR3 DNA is TGTGCCAGCAGCTTACTTGCAGGGTCCTACGAGCAGTACTTC. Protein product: CASSLLAGSYEQYF. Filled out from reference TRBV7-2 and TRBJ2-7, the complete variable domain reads GAGVSQSPSNKVTEKGKDVELRCDPISGHTALYWYRQSLGQGLEFLIYFQGNSAPDKSGLPSDRFSAERTGGSVSTLTIQRTQQEDSAVYLCASSLLAGSYEQYFGPGTRLTVT.

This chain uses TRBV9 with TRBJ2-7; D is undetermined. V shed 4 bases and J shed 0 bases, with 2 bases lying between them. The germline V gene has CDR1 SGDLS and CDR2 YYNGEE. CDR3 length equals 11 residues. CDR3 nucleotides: TGTGCCAGCAGCTCCTCCTACGAGCAGTACTTC. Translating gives CASSSSYEQYF. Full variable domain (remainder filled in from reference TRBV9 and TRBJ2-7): DSGVTQTPKHLITATGQRVTLRCSPRSGDLSVYWYQQSLDQGLQFLIQYYNGEERAKGNILERFSAQQFPDLHSELNLSSLELGDSALYFCASSSSYEQYFGPGTRLTVT.